The 2 T cell receptor beta chains presented below share a single source sample, sequenced in a study of blood T cell repertoires in COVID-19. Some clones are missing from TCRdb's copy, which holds only in-frame ones; the method was immunoSEQ multiplex PCR. The data show 450,000 or so clones, roughly 89% seen once. The sample comprised peripheral blood. The receptor set was obtained from a man aged 18 to 30 with COVID-19, enrolled during active disease.

The V gene is TRBV5-4, the J gene TRBJ2-3; the match to TRBD2 covers 7 bases. The CDR3 contains 15 residues. The germline V gene has CDR1 SGHNT and CDR2 YYREEE (reference sequence). Losses at the gene ends were 4 bases for V and 3 bases for J; bases not matched to a gene: 8. CDR3 residues: CASSPRTSATDTQYF. CDR3 sequence (DNA): TGTGCCAGCAGCCCCCGGACTAGTGCGACAGATACGCAGTATTTT.

This chain joins TRBV18 and TRBJ1-3; 7 nucleotides line up with TRBD1. J gave up 0 bases and V 5 bases, and 7 bases lay outside the gene matches. This CDR3 spans 16 amino acids. Germline CDR1 and CDR2: KGHSH and LQKENI. CDR3 sequence (DNA): TGTGCCAGCTCAGCAGGGGGTCCTATCTCTGGAAACACCATATATTTT. This codes for CASSAGGPISGNTIYF.